One and the same sample provided the 32 T cell receptor beta chains below, sequenced in a study of STAT5B mutations in CD4+ large granular lymphocyte leukemia. Profiled with immunoSEQ multiplex PCR; TCRdb holds only in-frame clones, not every one. Here the sample spans 45,000 to 55,000 clones, around 70% being singletons. Sequenced input: CD4+ T cells from blood buffy coats. Receptors were obtained from a human donor in good health.

This clone appeared a single time. This chain connects TRBV6-5 to TRBJ1-3; TRBD1 is a possible D gene (5 bases). This CDR3 has 14 residues. Germline V gives CDR1 MNHEY, CDR2 SVGAGI. V was trimmed by 6 bases and J by 1 base, leaving 10 bases between them. CDR3 nucleotides: TGTGCCAGCAGCGCGGGGGTATCTGGAAACACCATATATTTT. It specifies CASSAGVSGNTIYF.

The chain is built from TRBV19 and TRBJ2-7, with D possibly matching TRBD2 (5 bases). V gave up 7 bases and J gave up 2 bases, with 18 bases separating them. CDR1 is LNHDA, CDR2 SQIVND, per germline (reference sequence). The CDR3 contains 15 residues. CDR3 in DNA: TGTGCCAGTACCCTCGCGGGCCGGCCACCCTACGAGCAGTACGTC. It codes for CASTLAGRPPYEQYV.

This clone has just one count. V and J are TRBV21-1 and TRBJ2-4; the table's D call TRBD1 went unverified against the DNA. TRBV21-1 has pseudogene status. The CDR3 has 13 amino acids. CDR3 amino acids: CASSNRDRNIQYF. The CDR3 region has the DNA TGTGCCAGCAGCAACCGGGACAGAAACATTCAGTACTTC.

V and J are TRBV10-3 and TRBJ2-1; 10 positions agree with TRBD2. Germline-derived CDR1 and CDR2 are ENHRY and SYGVKD. There are 18 residues in the CDR3. Trimming took 0 bases from V and 7 from J; bases not matched to a gene: 12. The CDR3 region has the DNA TGTGCCATCAGTGAGTCGCAGCCAGGTAGCGGGGGGCGGAATGAGCAGTTCTTC. Translating gives CAISESQPGSGGRNEQFF.

V is TRBV18 and J is TRBJ2-1; 8 bases agree with TRBD2. The CDR3 sequence is 16 residues long. Germline trimming cut 0 bases from V and 3 bases from J; bases unmatched to any gene: 4. The germline V gene has CDR1 KGHSH and CDR2 LQKENI. This CDR3 reads CASSPPRGGVYNEQFF. In nucleotides, the CDR3 is TGTGCCAGCTCACCACCCCGGGGGGGCGTCTACAATGAGCAGTTCTTC.

V gene TRBV7-2 combines with J gene TRBJ2-1; 13 positions match TRBD2. The CDR3 length is 15 residues. The germline gives CDR1 SGHTA, CDR2 FQGNSA. V lost 5 bases to trimming and J lost 9 bases; unmatched junction nucleotides: 7. The CDR3 DNA is TGTGCCAGCAGCCCACTAGCGGGGGGGCTCGGTGAGCAGTTCTTC. It specifies CASSPLAGGLGEQFF. Combining the CDR3 with reference TRBV7-2 and TRBJ2-1 gives the whole variable domain GAGVSQSPSNKVTEKGKDVELRCDPISGHTALYWYRQSLGQGLEFLIYFQGNSAPDKSGLPSDRFSAERTGGSVSTLTIQRTQQEDSAVYLCASSPLAGGLGEQFFGPGTRLTVL.

The chain has TRBV6-5 and TRBJ2-1; D possibly corresponds to TRBD1 (7 bases). CDR3 length: 12 amino acids. Germline V gene data show CDR1 as MNHEY and CDR2 as SVGAGI. With 6 bases removed from V and 9 bases from J, the gap between germline ends came to 12 bases. CDR3 amino acids: CASSTQGGEQFF. The DNA of the CDR3 is TGTGCCAGCAGCACCCAGGGGGGTGAGCAGTTCTTC.

The chain combines TRBV28 with TRBJ1-6; unclear D gene. V was shortened by 5 bases and J by 0 bases, with 17 bases between the two germline ends. CDR1 and CDR2 (germline): MDHEN, SYDVKM. CDR3 size: 18 residues. This CDR3 is CASSPRVLVPSYNSPLHF. CDR3 coding DNA: TGTGCCAGCAGTCCACGAGTTTTGGTGCCCTCCTATAATTCACCCCTCCACTTT.

The CDR3 reads CASSEREDSNQPQHF. DNA for the CDR3: TGTGCCAGCAGTGAAAGGGAGGACAGCAATCAGCCCCAGCATTTT. The V call is TRBV2, the J call TRBJ1-5; D is unclear. V lost 2 bases and J lost 1, with 9 bases in between. The CDR3 spans 15 residues. Per the germline V gene, CDR1 is SNHLY and CDR2 is FYNNEI.

The rearrangement joins TRBV29-1 to TRBJ2-1; perhaps D is TRBD1 or TRBD2 (5 bases each). Germline V CDR1 and CDR2: SQVTM, ANQGSEA. Trimming cost V 3 bases and J 8 bases, with 11 bases left between them. The CDR3 covers 12 residues. CDR3 protein: CSVEVGTDEQFF. CDR3 in DNA: TGCAGCGTTGAGGTAGGGACCGATGAGCAGTTCTTC.

The chain is built from TRBV4-2 and TRBJ2-1; 7 bases match TRBD1. The CDR3 runs to 16 residues. Germline-derived CDR1 and CDR2 are LGHNA and YNFKEQ. With 3 bases clipped from V and 5 bases from J, the junction kept 10 bases outside the gene matches. The CDR3 reads CASSQVSGTANNEQFF. In DNA form, the CDR3 reads TGTGCCAGCAGCCAGGTTTCCGGGACAGCAAACAATGAGCAGTTCTTC.

This rearrangement joins TRBV6-1 to TRBJ2-5, with D perhaps being TRBD1 or TRBD2 (5 bases each). The CDR3 is 14 amino acids. Germline CDR1 MNHNS, CDR2 SASEGT. Between the trimmed V and J ends, which lost 5 bases and 5 bases, there was a span of 15 bases. The DNA of the CDR3 is TGTGCCAGCAGTTCAGGGAGCGCCCAGGAGACCCAGTACTTC. This encodes CASSSGSAQETQYF.

This clone appeared a single time. The gene calls are TRBV1 and TRBJ2-4. TRBV1 is listed as a pseudogene. CDR3 size: 20 residues. CDR3 bases: TGCACCAGCAGCCAAATTGCTAAAGGACGTGGCGTCCTAGCCAAAAACATTCAGTACTTC. Protein sequence: CTSSQIAKGRGVLAKNIQYF.

The V and J genes are TRBV5-1 and TRBJ1-4; D is undetermined. Trimming shortened V by 2 bases and J by 5 bases, and 13 bases separated the two germline ends. Germline V CDR1 and CDR2: SGHRS, YFSETQ. This CDR3 comprises 15 residues. The CDR3 nucleotides read TGCGCCAGCAGCTTTAATCCGGGTCAAAATGAAAAACTGTTTTTT. Protein product: CASSFNPGQNEKLFF.

The V call is TRBV9, the J call TRBJ1-1, with 7 bases fitting TRBD1. With V trimmed by 6 bases and J by 0 bases, 8 bases remained unmatched. The CDR3 length is 15 residues. Germline CDR1 reads SGDLS; CDR2 reads YYNGEE. The CDR3 sequence: CASTRTGPMNTEAFF. CDR3 nucleotides: TGTGCCAGCACCAGGACAGGACCTATGAACACTGAAGCTTTCTTT.

The rearrangement uses TRBV6-1 and TRBJ2-7; a possible D gene is TRBD1 (5 bases). The CDR3 totals 13 residues. Trimming shortened V by 7 bases and J by 1 base, and 11 bases separated the two germline ends. The germline V gene has CDR1 MNHNS and CDR2 SASEGT. The CDR3 sequence is CASNQGPSYEQYV. CDR3 DNA sequence: TGTGCCAGCAACCAGGGCCCTTCCTACGAGCAGTACGTC.

V gene TRBV28 combines with J gene TRBJ1-1, with TRBD1 identical over 8 bases. Trimming cost V 4 bases and J 3 bases; bases outside gene matches: 7. The length of the CDR3 is 15 residues. CDR1 and CDR2 (germline): MDHEN, SYDVKM. CDR3 DNA: TGTGCCAGCAGTTCGGACAGGGTCTTGGACACTGAAGCTTTCTTT. This sequence encodes CASSSDRVLDTEAFF.

This clone was recorded once. The genes are TRBV19 and TRBJ2-7; TRBD1 might be the D (6 bases). The V end was cut by 9 bases, the J end by 5 bases, with 17 bases between. Germline assignment: CDR1 LNHDA and CDR2 SQIVND (reference sequence). The CDR3 loop spans 13 amino acids. In DNA, the CDR3 is TGTGCCAGCCCCGACAGGACCTACCACGAGCAGTACTTC. Translating it yields CASPDRTYHEQYF. Complete variable domain (other parts from reference TRBV19 and TRBJ2-7): DGGITQSPKYLFRKEGQNVTLSCEQNLNHDAMYWYRQDPGQGLRLIYYSQIVNDFQKGDIAEGYSVSREKKESFPLTVTSAQKNPTAFYLCASPDRTYHEQYFGPGTRLTVT.

In this sample, this clone turned up a few times. V is TRBV9 and J is TRBJ1-6; perhaps TRBD1 as D (6 bases). The CDR3 contains 14 residues. Germline lookup yields CDR1 SGDLS and CDR2 YYNGEE. Trimming took off 0 bases at V and 10 bases at J, with 11 bases between the two ends. The DNA of the CDR3 is TGTGCCAGCAGCGTAGGCAGGGGAGGGTCACCCCTCCACTTT. Protein product: CASSVGRGGSPLHF.

The chain employs TRBV9 and TRBJ2-5; D is tentatively TRBD1 or TRBD2 (6 bases each). Germline CDR1 is SGDLS and CDR2 is YYNGEE. There are 15 residues in the CDR3. Trimming took 3 bases from V and 5 from J, leaving 17 bases between them. The CDR3 reads CASSARGATGETQYF. The CDR3 DNA follows: TGTGCCAGCAGCGCTAGGGGGGCCACGGGGGAGACCCAGTACTTC.

The chain combines TRBV7-2 with TRBJ1-1, with a possible D match to TRBD1 (5 bases). CDR1 and CDR2 from the germline V gene are SGHTA and FQGNSA. CDR3 length equals 15 residues. V shed 1 base and J shed 2 bases, with 11 bases lying between them. In nucleotides, the CDR3 is TGTGCCAGCAGCTTAGATAGCAGGGTTAACACTGAAGCTTTCTTT. Protein product: CASSLDSRVNTEAFF.

This rearrangement joins TRBV2 to TRBJ2-7, with D hard to call. The CDR3 runs 12 residues. The germline V gene encodes CDR1 SNHLY and CDR2 FYNNEI. Trimming removed 5 bases at V and 9 bases at J, with 14 bases between. CDR3 nucleotides: TGTGCCAGCAGTTTATTTGGGCCAGGGCAGTACTTC. Encoded protein: CASSLFGPGQYF.

This clone was recorded a few times. The sample has other DNA sequences that encode this CDR3 too. The chain has TRBV6-5 and TRBJ1-1; the D is unclear. With 4 bases removed from V and 5 bases from J, the gap between germline ends came to 5 bases. The length of the CDR3 is 11 residues. Germline CDR1 and CDR2: MNHEY and SVGAGI. CDR3 sequence: CASSWGTEAFF. CDR3 sequence (DNA): TGTGCCAGCAGTTGGGGAACTGAAGCTTTCTTT.

The chain carries TRBV29-1 and TRBJ1-5; D may be TRBD1 (5 bases). V dropped 4 bases and J dropped 4 bases, with 14 bases sitting between them. CDR3 length equals 14 residues. Germline CDR1 and CDR2: SQVTM and ANQGSEA. The CDR3 here is CSVGLGTANQPQHF. In nucleotides, the CDR3 is TGCAGCGTTGGCCTCGGGACCGCAAATCAGCCCCAGCATTTT.

This chain joins TRBV2 and TRBJ1-3; TRBD1 matches at 7 bases. This CDR3 spans 17 amino acids. The J segment lost 1 base and the V segment lost 4 bases, leaving 10 bases of the junction unmatched. The V gene's germline CDR1 is SNHLY and CDR2 FYNNEI. Written as DNA, the CDR3 is TGTGCCAGCAGTGTGCCCGCAAGGGGGCTATCTGGAAACACCATATATTTT. Amino acids: CASSVPARGLSGNTIYF.

This clone is a singleton in its sample. The gene calls are TRBV10-3 and TRBJ2-3; D not resolved. Germline values: CDR1 ENHRY, CDR2 SYGVKD. Trimming took 3 bases from V and 1 from J, leaving 8 bases between them. This CDR3 is built from 14 residues. CDR3 sequence reads: CAISDGSRTDTQYF. The CDR3 nucleotides read TGTGCCATCAGTGATGGTTCCCGCACAGATACGCAGTATTTT.

The rearrangement uses TRBV29-1 and TRBJ2-1; D may be TRBD1 (6 bases). Germline values: CDR1 SQVTM, CDR2 ANQGSEA. The ends were cut back, 2 bases at V and 4 bases at J, with 21 bases in the middle. The CDR3 sequence is 17 residues long. The CDR3 region is CSVEQATGWDVYNEQFF. The CDR3 coding sequence is TGCAGCGTTGAACAAGCGACAGGTTGGGATGTTTACAATGAGCAGTTCTTC.

The chain recombines TRBV6-5 with TRBJ1-3; 9 nucleotides line up with TRBD1. Germline CDR1 MNHEY, CDR2 SVGAGI. V shed 6 bases and J 0 bases; nucleotides not matched to a gene: 3. This CDR3 is 15 amino acids long. This chain's CDR3 is CASSLGQGSGNTIYF. As DNA, the CDR3 is TGTGCCAGCAGCCTGGGACAGGGCTCTGGAAACACCATATATTTT.

This sequence joins TRBV5-6 and TRBJ2-7; no clear D. CDR3 length: 11 residues. Germline CDR1 is SGHDT and CDR2 is YYEEEE. Trimming pared 4 bases from V and 3 bases from J, leaving 5 bases between. CDR3 loop: CASSTYYEQYF. The CDR3 DNA is TGTGCCAGCAGCACCTACTACGAGCAGTACTTC.

This chain links TRBV7-9 with TRBJ1-6, with 7 bases matching TRBD1. V shed 4 bases, J shed 6 bases, and the junction held 6 bases outside the gene matches. Germline CDR1 reads SEHNR; CDR2 reads FQNEAQ (reference sequence). The CDR3 runs 15 residues. The CDR3 region is CASSSWGTVNSPLHF. DNA for the CDR3: TGTGCCAGCAGCTCTTGGGGGACAGTTAATTCACCCCTCCACTTT. The variable domain in full, completed from reference TRBV7-9 and TRBJ1-6, reads DTGVSQNPRHKITKRGQNVTFRCDPISEHNRLYWYRQTLGQGPEFLTYFQNEAQLEKSRLLSDRFSAERPKGSFSTLEIQRTEQGDSAMYLCASSSWGTVNSPLHFGNGTRLTVT.

The J gene is TRBJ2-4, the V gene TRBV28, with 11 bases fitting TRBD2. The CDR3 has 15 amino acids. The germline CDR1 and CDR2 sequences are MDHEN and SYDVKM. V lost 10 bases to trimming and J lost 9 bases; unmatched junction nucleotides: 14. The CDR3 region has the DNA TGTGCCACCGCCACGGAATCCGGGACTAGCGGCATTCAGTACTTC. Translation gives CATATESGTSGIQYF.

The rearrangement links TRBV19 to TRBJ2-3; 13 nucleotides agree with TRBD2. The CDR3 loop spans 17 amino acids. J lost 2 bases, V lost 4 bases, and 6 bases had no gene match. Per germline, CDR1 LNHDA and CDR2 SQIVND (reference sequence). DNA for the CDR3: TGTGCCAGTAGTACCCGGACTAGCGGGGGCCTCACAGATACGCAGTATTTT. It is translated as CASSTRTSGGLTDTQYF.